This T cell receptor (beta chain) was retrieved from a study of blood T cell repertoires in COVID-19. Sequencing used immunoSEQ multiplex PCR; TCRdb keeps in-frame clones, though not all of them. The sample records 240,000 or so clones, 86% being singletons. The germline gives CDR1 SGHAT, CDR2 FQNNGV. The V end was cut by 5 bases, the J end by 5 bases, with 18 bases between. The CDR3 spans 15 residues. The chain is built from TRBV11-2 and TRBJ2-5; D is possibly TRBD1 (5 bases). The receptor comes from a man aged 60 to 69 with acute or convalescent COVID-19. Sample: peripheral blood. The CDR3 bases are TGTGCCAGCAGCCCCAAGGCGACAGAAGGCGAGACCCAGTACTTC. This sequence encodes CASSPKATEGETQYF.